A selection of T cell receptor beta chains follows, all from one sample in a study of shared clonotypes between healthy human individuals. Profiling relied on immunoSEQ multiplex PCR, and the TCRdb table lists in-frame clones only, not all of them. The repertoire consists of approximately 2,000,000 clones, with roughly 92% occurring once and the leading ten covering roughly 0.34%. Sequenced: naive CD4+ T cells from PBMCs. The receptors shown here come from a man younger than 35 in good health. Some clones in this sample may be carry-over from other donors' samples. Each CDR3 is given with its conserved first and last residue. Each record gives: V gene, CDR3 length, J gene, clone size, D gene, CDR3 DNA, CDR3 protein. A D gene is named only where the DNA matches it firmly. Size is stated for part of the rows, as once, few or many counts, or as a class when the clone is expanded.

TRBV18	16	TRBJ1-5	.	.	TGTGCCAGCTCACCACCGGGGTTTTTAGGCAATCAGCCCCAGCATTTT	CASSPPGFLGNQPQHF
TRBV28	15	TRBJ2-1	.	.	TGTGCCAGCAGTTTAAGGCGAATGTTCGGGAACGAGCAGTTCTTC	CASSLRRMFGNEQFF
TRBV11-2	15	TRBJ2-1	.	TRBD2	TGTGCCAGCAGTTCGAGCGGGAGCTCCTACAATGAGCAGTTCTTC	CASSSSGSSYNEQFF
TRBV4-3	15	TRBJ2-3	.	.	TGCGCCAGCAGCCAAACAACCACGGGCACAGATACGCAGTATTTT	CASSQTTTGTDTQYF
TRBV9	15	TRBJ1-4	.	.	TGTGCCAGCAGCCCCCTAGAGAGGGCGGGTGAAAAACTGTTTTTT	CASSPLERAGEKLFF
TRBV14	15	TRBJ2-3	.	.	TGTGCCAGTTCCGGACGTGGGTTTAGCACAGATACGCAGTATTTT	CASSGRGFSTDTQYF
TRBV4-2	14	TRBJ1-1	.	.	TGTGCCAGCAGCCAAGTTTCAGGGCACACTGAAGCTTTCTTT	CASSQVSGHTEAFF
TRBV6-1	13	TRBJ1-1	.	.	TGTGCCAGCAGTGACCAGGGAGGCACTGAAGCTTTCTTT	CASSDQGGTEAFF
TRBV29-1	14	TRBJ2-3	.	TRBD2	TGCAGCGTTGAGACTAGCGGGAGGACAGATACGCAGTATTTT	CSVETSGRTDTQYF
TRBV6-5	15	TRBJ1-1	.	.	TGTGCCAGCAGTTACTCGAGTCCGGGGAAAGGAGAAGCTTTCTTT	CASSYSSPGKGEAFF
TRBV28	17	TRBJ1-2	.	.	TGTGCCAGCAGGTCGATTTTGGCAGGGGCATTTGGCTATGGCTACACCTTC	CASRSILAGAFGYGYTF
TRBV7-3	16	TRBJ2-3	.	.	TGTGCCAGCAGCTTAAGGGCAGGGCAAGGGCGAGATACGCAGTATTTT	CASSLRAGQGRDTQYF
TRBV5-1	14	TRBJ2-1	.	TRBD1	TGCGCCAGCAGTCGACAGGGTCGGGACAATGAGCAGTTCTTC	CASSRQGRDNEQFF
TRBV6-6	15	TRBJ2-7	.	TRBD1	TGTGCCAGCAGTTGGAGAACAGGGGCTACCTACGAGCAGTACTTC	CASSWRTGATYEQYF
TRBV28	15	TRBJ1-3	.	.	TGTGCCAGCAGCCCGGGGGGGAGTTCGGGAAACACCATATATTTT	CASSPGGSSGNTIYF
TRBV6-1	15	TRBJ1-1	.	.	TGTGCCAGCATTATTTCGGGTATGCGGATGAATGGAGCTTTCTTT	CASIISGMRMNGAFF
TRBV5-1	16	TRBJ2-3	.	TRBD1	TGCGCCAGCAGCTCAGGGACAGGGCTTAGCACAGATACGCAGTATTTT	CASSSGTGLSTDTQYF
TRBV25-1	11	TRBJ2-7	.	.	TGTGCCAGCAGTGAATCGGGCGAGCAGTACTTC	CASSESGEQYF
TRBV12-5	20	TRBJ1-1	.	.	TGTGCTAGTGGTCTTTCAACCCGGGGGGGGATACCGCCTTTGAACACTGAAGCTTTCTTT	CASGLSTRGGIPPLNTEAFF
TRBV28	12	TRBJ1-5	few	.	TGTGCCAGCCGGGACGGCAATCAGCCCCAGCATTTT	CASRDGNQPQHF
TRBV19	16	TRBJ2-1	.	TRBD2	TGTGCCAGTAGTATAGCTGGGACTAGCCCCTACAATGAGCAGTTCTTC	CASSIAGTSPYNEQFF
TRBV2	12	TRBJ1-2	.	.	TGTGCCAGCAGTGCCAGGGTCTATGGCTACACCTTC	CASSARVYGYTF
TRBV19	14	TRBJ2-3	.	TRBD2	TGTGCCAGTAGGGGGAGGGGAAGGGGAGATACGCAGTATTTT	CASRGRGRGDTQYF
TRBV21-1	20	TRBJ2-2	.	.	TGTGCCAGCGGACTACCGGGACAGGGTCGCTGTGGGGCCAACACCGGGGAGCTGTTTTTT	CASGLPGQGRCGANTGELFF
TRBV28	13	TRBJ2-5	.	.	TGTGCCAGCACCCAACAAGCAGAGGAGACCCAGTACTTC	CASTQQAEETQYF
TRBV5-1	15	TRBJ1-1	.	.	TGCGCCAGCAGCCCAGGGACGGTTTTGGACACTGAAGCTTTCTTT	CASSPGTVLDTEAFF
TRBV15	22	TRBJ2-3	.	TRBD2	TGTGCCACCAGCAGAGATCCCCCATATACTAGCGGGAGGGCCAGGGCCACAGATACGCAGTATTTT	CATSRDPPYTSGRARATDTQYF
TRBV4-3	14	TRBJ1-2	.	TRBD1	TGCGCCAGCAGCCAAGGCTGGACAGGGGATGGCTACACCTTC	CASSQGWTGDGYTF
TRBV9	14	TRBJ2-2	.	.	TGTGCCAGCAGCCCCGAGGGGAGCACCGGGGAGCTGTTTTTT	CASSPEGSTGELFF
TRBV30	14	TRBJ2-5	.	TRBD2	TGTGCCTGGAGGACTAGCGGGGCTGGGGAGACCCAGTACTTC	CAWRTSGAGETQYF
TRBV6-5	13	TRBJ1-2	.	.	TGTGCCAGCAGTTACTCTCGACAGGACGGCTACACCTTC	CASSYSRQDGYTF
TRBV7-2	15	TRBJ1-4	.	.	TGTGCCAGCAGCCCGGAGGGGGGGTTCCATGAAAAACTGTTTTTT	CASSPEGGFHEKLFF
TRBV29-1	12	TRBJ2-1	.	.	TGCAGCGTTCTCTTAACTTACAATGAGCAGTTCTTC	CSVLLTYNEQFF
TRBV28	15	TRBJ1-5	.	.	TGTGCCAGCAGCTTACCGGGACACACCCCTCAGCCCCAGCATTTT	CASSLPGHTPQPQHF
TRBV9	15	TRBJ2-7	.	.	TGTGCCAGCAGCGCCGACCCCGGGGGAGTAAGCGAGCAGTACTTC	CASSADPGGVSEQYF
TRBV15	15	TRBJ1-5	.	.	TGTGCCACCAGCAGAGCCCTAAGGGGGAATCAGCCCCAGCATTTT	CATSRALRGNQPQHF
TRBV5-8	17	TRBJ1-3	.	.	TGTGCCAGCAGTTCCCCTTTTGGGGACGGATCTGGAAACACCATATATTTT	CASSSPFGDGSGNTIYF
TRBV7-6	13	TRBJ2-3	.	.	TGTGCCAGCAGCTTAGTGTCCCCAGATACGCAGTATTTT	CASSLVSPDTQYF
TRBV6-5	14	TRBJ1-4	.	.	TGTGCCACCAAACCGACAGCAACTAATGAAAAACTGTTTTTT	CATKPTATNEKLFF
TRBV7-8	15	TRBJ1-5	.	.	TGTGCCAGCAGCTTAGACCTAAATAGCAATCAGCCCCAGCATTTT	CASSLDLNSNQPQHF
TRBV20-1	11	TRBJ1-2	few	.	TGCAGTGCCCTTTCGGCGGGCGGCTACACCTTC	CSALSAGGYTF
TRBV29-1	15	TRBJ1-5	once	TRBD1	TGCAGCGTTGTTCAGGGGGGCAATAGCAATCAGCCCCAGCATTTT	CSVVQGGNSNQPQHF
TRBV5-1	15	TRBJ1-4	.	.	TGCGCCAGCAGTTTGAGTCCTGCAACTAATGAAAAACTGTTTTTT	CASSLSPATNEKLFF
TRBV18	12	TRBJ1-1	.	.	TGTGCCAGCTCAACGGATTTGGGTGAAGCTTTCTTT	CASSTDLGEAFF
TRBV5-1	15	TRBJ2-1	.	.	TGCGCCAGCAGCTTGGAAGGGAGATCGTACAATGAGCAGTTCTTC	CASSLEGRSYNEQFF
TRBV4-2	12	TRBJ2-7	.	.	TGTGCCAGCAGCCAAGTTTCCGGGGAGCAGTACTTC	CASSQVSGEQYF
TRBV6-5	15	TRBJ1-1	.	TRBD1	TGTGCCAGCAGGCAAATACGGGACAGGGGTACTGAAGCTTTCTTT	CASRQIRDRGTEAFF
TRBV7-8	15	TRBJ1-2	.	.	TGTGCCAGCAGCTTAGGGACAGCCCTAACGCATGGCTACACCTTC	CASSLGTALTHGYTF
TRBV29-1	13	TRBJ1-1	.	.	TGCAGCGTTGATGTTGGGGTGAACACTGAAGCTTTCTTT	CSVDVGVNTEAFF
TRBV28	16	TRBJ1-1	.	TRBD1	TGTGCCAGCAGCAAGGACAGGGGGGAAGGAATCACTGAAGCTTTCTTT	CASSKDRGEGITEAFF
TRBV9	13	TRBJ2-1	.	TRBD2	TGTGCCAGCAGTTCTAGCGGGAGAGGCGAGCAGTTCTTC	CASSSSGRGEQFF
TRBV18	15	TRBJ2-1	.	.	TGTGCCAGCTCACCACAAACAGGGAACTACAATGAGCAGTTCTTC	CASSPQTGNYNEQFF
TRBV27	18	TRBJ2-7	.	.	TGTGCCAGCAGTTTTATAACACCTGACTTACGCGCCCCCTACGAGCAGTACTTC	CASSFITPDLRAPYEQYF
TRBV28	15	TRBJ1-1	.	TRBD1	TGTGCCAGCAGTTTATTGGGACAGGGTAGGACTGAAGCTTTCTTT	CASSLLGQGRTEAFF
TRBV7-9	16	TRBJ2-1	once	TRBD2	TGTGCCAGCAGCTTAGAAGCTAGCGGGAGTTATTATGAGCAGTTCTTC	CASSLEASGSYYEQFF